The clone carrying this T cell receptor beta chain was picked up a small number of times. Its antigen is not known. TCRdb recomputed calls from the 5' RACE reads with MiXCR, one row per CDR3 protein. The table includes 110,000 or so distinct CDR3 sequences, roughly 3.2% detected once. This sample is drawn from a study of neurological immune-mediated disorders. The study's findings and limits: CDR3 amino acid sequences found in expanded clones were never shared across subjects, suggesting private repertoires in all groups.

Germline CDR1 is SGHRS and CDR2 is YFSETQ. Trimming at V came to 0 bases and at J to 4 bases, leaving 4 bases not matched to a gene. The CDR3 loop spans 16 amino acids. V and J are TRBV5-1 and TRBJ2-2; 9 nucleotides agree with TRBD1. The TCR sequence derives from a woman aged 25 to 45 with multiple sclerosis. The sequenced material came from PBMCs. CDR3 loop: CASSLVVDRGTGELFF. The CDR3 DNA sequence: TGCGCCAGCAGCTTGGTGGTGGACAGGGGCACCGGGGAGCTGTTTTTT. The full variable domain, with the rest looked up from reference TRBV5-1 and TRBJ2-2, is KAGVTQTPRYLIKTRGQQVTLSCSPISGHRSVSWYQQTPGQGLQFLFEYFSETQRNKGNFPGRFSGRQFSNSRSEMNVSTLELGDSALYLCASSLVVDRGTGELFFGEGSRLTVL.